This T cell receptor (beta chain) was obtained from a study of shared clonotypes between healthy human individuals. Whole-study findings and limits: Sharing of clonotypes among donors was expected to vary with sequencing depth.

This clone was picked up a small number of times. Its antigen is undetermined. Sequencing was performed with immunoSEQ multiplex PCR; in TCRdb, only in-frame clones are kept and a portion is missing. The sample carries about 490,000 clones, 75% to 85% recorded once. Trimming removed 8 bases from V and 9 bases from J; junction bases left unmatched: 7. CDR1 and CDR2 (germline): SEHNR, FQNEAQ (reference sequence). CDR3 size: 14 residues. The source of this sequence is a middle-aged woman in good health. Some clones in this sample may be carry-over from other donors' samples. This chain uses TRBV7-9 with TRBJ2-1, with 13 bases that match TRBD2. The sample taken for sequencing was PBMCs. DNA of the CDR3: TGTGCCAGCGAAACCGGGACTAGCGGGGTTGAGCAGTTCTTC. Residues: CASETGTSGVEQFF.